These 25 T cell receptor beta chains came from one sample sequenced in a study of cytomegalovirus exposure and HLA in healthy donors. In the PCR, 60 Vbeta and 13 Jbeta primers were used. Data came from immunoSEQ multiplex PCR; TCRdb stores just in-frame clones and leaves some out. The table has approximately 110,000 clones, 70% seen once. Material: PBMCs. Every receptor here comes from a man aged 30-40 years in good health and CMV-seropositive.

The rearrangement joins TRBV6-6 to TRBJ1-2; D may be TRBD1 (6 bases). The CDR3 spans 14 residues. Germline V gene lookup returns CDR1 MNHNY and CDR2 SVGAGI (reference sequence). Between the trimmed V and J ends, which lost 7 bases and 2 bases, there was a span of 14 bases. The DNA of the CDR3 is TGTGCCAGCAAGGTGCAGCAGGGGAACTATGGCTACACCTTC. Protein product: CASKVQQGNYGYTF.

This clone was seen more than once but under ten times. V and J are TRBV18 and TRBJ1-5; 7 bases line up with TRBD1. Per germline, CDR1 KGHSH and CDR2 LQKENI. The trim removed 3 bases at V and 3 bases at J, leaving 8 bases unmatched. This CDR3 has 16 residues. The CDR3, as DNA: TGTGCCAGCTCACCCGAGACAGGGAACCACAATCAGCCCCAGCATTTT. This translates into CASSPETGNHNQPQHF.

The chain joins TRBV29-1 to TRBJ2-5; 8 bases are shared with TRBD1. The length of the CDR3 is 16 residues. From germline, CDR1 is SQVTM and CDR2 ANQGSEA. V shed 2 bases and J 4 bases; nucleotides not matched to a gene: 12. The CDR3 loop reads CSVELDRARVGETQYF. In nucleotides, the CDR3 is TGCAGCGTTGAACTGGACAGGGCGAGGGTTGGAGAGACCCAGTACTTC.

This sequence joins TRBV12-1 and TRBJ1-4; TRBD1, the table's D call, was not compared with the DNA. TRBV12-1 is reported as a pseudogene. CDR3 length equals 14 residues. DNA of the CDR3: TGTGCCAGCAGCTTTTGTACAGGGGTTGAAAAACTGTTTTTT. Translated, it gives CASSFCTGVEKLFF.

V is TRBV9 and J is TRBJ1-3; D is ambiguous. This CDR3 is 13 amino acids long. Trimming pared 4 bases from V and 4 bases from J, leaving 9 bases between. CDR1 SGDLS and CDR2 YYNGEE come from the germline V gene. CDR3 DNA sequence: TGTGCCAGCAGCCTCGGTAACGGAAACACCATATATTTT. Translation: CASSLGNGNTIYF.

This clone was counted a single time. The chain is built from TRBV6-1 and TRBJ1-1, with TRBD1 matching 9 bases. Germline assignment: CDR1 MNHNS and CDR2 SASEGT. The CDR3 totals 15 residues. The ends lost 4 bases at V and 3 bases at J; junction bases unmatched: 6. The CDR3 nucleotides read TGTGCCAGCAGTGGCACAGGGGGCTGGGACACTGAAGCTTTCTTT. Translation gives CASSGTGGWDTEAFF.

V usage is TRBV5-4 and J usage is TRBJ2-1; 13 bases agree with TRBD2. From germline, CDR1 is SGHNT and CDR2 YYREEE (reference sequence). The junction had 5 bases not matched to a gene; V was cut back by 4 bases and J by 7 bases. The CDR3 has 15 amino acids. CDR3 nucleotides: TGTGCCAGCAGCACAGGGACTAGCGGGACGAATGAGCAGTTCTTC. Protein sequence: CASSTGTSGTNEQFF.

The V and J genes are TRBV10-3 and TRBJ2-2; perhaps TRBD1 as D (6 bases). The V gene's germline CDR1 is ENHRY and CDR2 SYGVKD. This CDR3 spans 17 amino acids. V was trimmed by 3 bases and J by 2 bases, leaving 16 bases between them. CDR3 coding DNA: TGTGCCATCAGTGAACGATCCGGGACAAAAAACACCGGGGAGCTGTTTTTT. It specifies CAISERSGTKNTGELFF.

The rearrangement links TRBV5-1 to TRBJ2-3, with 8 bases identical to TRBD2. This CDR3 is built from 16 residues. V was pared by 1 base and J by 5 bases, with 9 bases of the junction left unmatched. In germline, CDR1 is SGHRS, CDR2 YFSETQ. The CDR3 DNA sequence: TGCGCCAGCAGCTTGTACGGAGCGGGAGAGATAGATACGCAGTATTTT. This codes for CASSLYGAGEIDTQYF.

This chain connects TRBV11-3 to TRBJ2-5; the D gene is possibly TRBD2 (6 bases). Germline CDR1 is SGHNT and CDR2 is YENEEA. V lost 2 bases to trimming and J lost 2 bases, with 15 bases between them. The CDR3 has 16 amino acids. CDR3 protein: CASSLSANSGQETQYF. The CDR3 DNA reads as TGTGCCAGCAGCTTATCAGCCAATAGCGGTCAAGAGACCCAGTACTTC.

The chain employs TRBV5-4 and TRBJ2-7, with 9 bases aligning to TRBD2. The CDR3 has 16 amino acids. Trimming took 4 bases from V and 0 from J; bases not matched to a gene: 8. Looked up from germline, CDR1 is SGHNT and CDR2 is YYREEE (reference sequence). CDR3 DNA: TGTGCCAGCAGCCGTAGCGGGGGTAAAAGCTCCTACGAGCAGTACTTC. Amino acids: CASSRSGGKSSYEQYF.

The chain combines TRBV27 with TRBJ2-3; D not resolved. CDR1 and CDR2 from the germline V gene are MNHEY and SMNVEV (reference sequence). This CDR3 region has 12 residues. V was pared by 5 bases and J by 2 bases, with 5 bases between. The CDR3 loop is CASSPFTDTQYF. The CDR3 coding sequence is TGTGCCAGCAGTCCTTTCACAGATACGCAGTATTTT.

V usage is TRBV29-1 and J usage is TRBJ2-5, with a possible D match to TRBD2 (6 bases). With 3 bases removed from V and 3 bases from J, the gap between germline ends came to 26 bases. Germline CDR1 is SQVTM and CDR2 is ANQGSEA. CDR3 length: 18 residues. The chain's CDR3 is CSVEDPSTVGGKEETQYF. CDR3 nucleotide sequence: TGCAGCGTTGAGGATCCCTCTACCGTGGGGGGAAAAGAAGAGACCCAGTACTTC.

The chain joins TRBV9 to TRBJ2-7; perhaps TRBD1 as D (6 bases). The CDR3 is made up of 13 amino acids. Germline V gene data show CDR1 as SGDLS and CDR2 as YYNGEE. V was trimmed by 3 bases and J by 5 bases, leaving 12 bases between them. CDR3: CASSAGQPHEQYF. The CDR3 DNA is TGTGCCAGCAGCGCCGGACAGCCTCACGAGCAGTACTTC. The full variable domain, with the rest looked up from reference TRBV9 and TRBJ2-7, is DSGVTQTPKHLITATGQRVTLRCSPRSGDLSVYWYQQSLDQGLQFLIQYYNGEERAKGNILERFSAQQFPDLHSELNLSSLELGDSALYFCASSAGQPHEQYFGPGTRLTVT.

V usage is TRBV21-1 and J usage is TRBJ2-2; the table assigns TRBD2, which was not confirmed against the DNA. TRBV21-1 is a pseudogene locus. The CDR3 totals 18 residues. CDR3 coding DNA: TGTGCCAGCAGCGAAAGGGCGGGCGGGTTTAAGAACACCGGGGAGCTGTTTTTT. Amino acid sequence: CASSERAGGFKNTGELFF.

CDR3 protein: CATSRREGRAFF. CDR3 in DNA: TGTGCCACCAGCAGAAGAGAGGGTCGGGCTTTCTTT. The V and J genes are TRBV15 and TRBJ1-1, with no clear D. Germline V lookup: CDR1 LNHNV, CDR2 YYDKDF (reference sequence). The V end was cut by 2 bases, the J end by 11 bases, with 12 bases between. CDR3 length equals 12 residues.

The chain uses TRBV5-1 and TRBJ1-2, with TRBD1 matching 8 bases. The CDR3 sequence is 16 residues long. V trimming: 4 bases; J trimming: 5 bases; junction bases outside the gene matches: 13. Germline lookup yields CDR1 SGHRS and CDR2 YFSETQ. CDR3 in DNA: TGCGCCAGCAGCAACCGTACCACAGGGGGTGATTATGGCTACACCTTC. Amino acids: CASSNRTTGGDYGYTF.

The CDR3 is CASRTGNTEAFF. In nucleotides, the CDR3 is TGTGCCAGCAGGACTGGGAACACTGAAGCTTTCTTT. This chain uses TRBV2 with TRBJ1-1, with D hard to call. Germline-derived CDR1 and CDR2 are SNHLY and FYNNEI. The CDR3 is 12 amino acids. The germline V and J ends were trimmed by 6 bases and 1 base, with 6 bases remaining between them.

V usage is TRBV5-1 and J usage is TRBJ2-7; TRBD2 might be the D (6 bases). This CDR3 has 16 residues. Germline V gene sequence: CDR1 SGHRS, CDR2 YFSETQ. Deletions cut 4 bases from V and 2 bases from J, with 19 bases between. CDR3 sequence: CASSPRPGRRAYEQYV. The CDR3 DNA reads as TGCGCCAGCAGCCCCCGCCCCGGGAGAAGGGCCTACGAGCAGTACGTC.

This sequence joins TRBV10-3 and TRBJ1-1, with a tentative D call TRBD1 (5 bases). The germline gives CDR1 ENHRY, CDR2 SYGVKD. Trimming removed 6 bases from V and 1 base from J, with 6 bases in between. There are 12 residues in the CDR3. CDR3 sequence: CAIRGGNTEAFF. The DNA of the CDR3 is TGTGCCATCAGGGGGGGGAACACTGAAGCTTTCTTT.

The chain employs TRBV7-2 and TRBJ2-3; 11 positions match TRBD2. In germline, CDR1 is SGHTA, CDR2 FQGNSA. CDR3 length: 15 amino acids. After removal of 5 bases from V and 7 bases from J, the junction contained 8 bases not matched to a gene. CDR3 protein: CASSPTSGGSHTQYF. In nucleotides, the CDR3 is TGTGCCAGCAGCCCTACTAGCGGGGGCTCTCATACGCAGTATTTT.

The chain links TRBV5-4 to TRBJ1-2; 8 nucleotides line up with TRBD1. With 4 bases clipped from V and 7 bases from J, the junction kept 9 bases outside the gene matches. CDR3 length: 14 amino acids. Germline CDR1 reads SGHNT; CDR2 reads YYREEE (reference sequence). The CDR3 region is CASSTGQGRGGYTF. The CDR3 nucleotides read TGTGCCAGCAGCACTGGACAGGGAAGGGGTGGCTACACCTTC.

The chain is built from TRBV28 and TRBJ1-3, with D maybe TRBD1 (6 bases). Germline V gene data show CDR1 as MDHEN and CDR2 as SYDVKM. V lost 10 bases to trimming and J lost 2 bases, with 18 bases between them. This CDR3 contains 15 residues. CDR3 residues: CATGLRDTPGNTIYF. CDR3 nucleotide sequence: TGTGCCACCGGGCTCCGGGACACCCCTGGAAACACCATATATTTT.

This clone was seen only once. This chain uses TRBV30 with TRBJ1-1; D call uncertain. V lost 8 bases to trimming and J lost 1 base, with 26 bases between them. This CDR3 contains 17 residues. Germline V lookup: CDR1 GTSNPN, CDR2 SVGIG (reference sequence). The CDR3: CASVAARTGRPNTEAFF. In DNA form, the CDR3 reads TGTGCCAGTGTCGCAGCCAGAACCGGGAGACCGAACACTGAAGCTTTCTTT.

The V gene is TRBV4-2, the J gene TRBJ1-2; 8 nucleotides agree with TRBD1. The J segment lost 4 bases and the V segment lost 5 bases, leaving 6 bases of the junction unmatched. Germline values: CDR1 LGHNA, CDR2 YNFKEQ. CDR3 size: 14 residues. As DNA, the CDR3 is TGTGCCAGCAGCAGTGGACAGGGAGGCTATGGCTACACCTTC. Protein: CASSSGQGGYGYTF.